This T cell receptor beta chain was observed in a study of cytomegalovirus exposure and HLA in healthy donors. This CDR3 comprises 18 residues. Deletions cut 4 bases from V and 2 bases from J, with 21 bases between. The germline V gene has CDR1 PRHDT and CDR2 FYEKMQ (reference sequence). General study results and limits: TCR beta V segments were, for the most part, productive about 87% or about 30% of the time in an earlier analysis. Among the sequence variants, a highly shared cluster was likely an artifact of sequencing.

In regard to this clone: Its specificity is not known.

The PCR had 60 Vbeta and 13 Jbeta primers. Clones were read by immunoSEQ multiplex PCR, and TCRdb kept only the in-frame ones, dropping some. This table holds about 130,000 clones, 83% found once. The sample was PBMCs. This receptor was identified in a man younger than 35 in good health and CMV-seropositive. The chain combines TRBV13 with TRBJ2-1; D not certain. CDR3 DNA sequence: TGTGCCAGCAGCTATGGGCTTATGACCACCCCCACCTACAATGAGCAGTTCTTC. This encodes CASSYGLMTTPTYNEQFF.